The 22 T cell receptor beta chains given below trace back to one sample, sequenced in a study of blood T cells in healthy people across ages. The use of a sample-barcoded 5' primer and a J-beta primer mix characterized a second PCR of roughly 6 to 11 cycles. One entry per CDR3 protein, called by TCRdb with MiXCR from the 5' RACE reads. The data contain 650,000 to 700,000 distinct CDR3 sequences, under 65% of them singletons. Sequencing was performed on blood. These receptors were collected from a woman aged 80 or older in good health.

On this clonotype: This may be a read error: a much more frequent sequence differs by one nucleotide. The genes are TRBV29-1 and TRBJ2-3, with D perhaps TRBD1 (5 bases). Germline CDR1 and CDR2: SQVTM and ANQGSEA. This CDR3 has 14 amino acids. CDR3 DNA sequence: TGCAGCGTTGCGGTACAGTCTGTGACAGTTACGCAGTATTTT. Translation: CSVAVQSVTVTQYF.

There are many counts of this clonotype. The V gene is TRBV29-1, the J gene TRBJ2-7; D unresolved. The CDR3 totals 11 residues. Trimming pared 7 bases from V and 7 bases from J, leaving 14 bases between. Per germline, CDR1 SQVTM and CDR2 ANQGSEA. CDR3 nucleotide sequence: TGCAGCGCTGGGTATCAGGAGGAGCAGTACTTC. Protein: CSAGYQEEQYF.

This clonotype was recorded a few times. CDR3 DNA sequence: TGCGCCAGCAGCAATGGTTTCGGGTCGAACACCGGGGAGCTGTTTTTT. It encodes CASSNGFGSNTGELFF. V is TRBV5-1 and J is TRBJ2-2; D remains unclear. The CDR3 runs 16 residues. The germline CDR1 and CDR2 sequences are SGHRS and YFSETQ. Trimming left V 4 bases short and J 0 bases short, with 13 bases between.

The chain couples TRBV7-9 to TRBJ2-2, with 8 nucleotides matching TRBD2. This CDR3 is built from 16 residues. V shed 4 bases and J 1 base; nucleotides not matched to a gene: 5. Germline values: CDR1 SEHNR, CDR2 FQNEAQ (reference sequence). The CDR3 DNA reads TGTGCCAGCAGCTCAACTAGCGGAGTGAACACCGGGGAGCTGTTTTTT. This codes for CASSSTSGVNTGELFF.

The CDR3 region is CSVADRGNTEAFF. CDR3 in DNA: TGCAGCGTTGCTGACAGGGGGAACACTGAAGCTTTCTTT. J is TRBJ1-1 and V is TRBV29-1, with 8 bases identical to TRBD1. CDR3 length equals 13 residues. V lost 4 bases and J lost 1; bases outside the gene matches: 2. The germline gives CDR1 SQVTM, CDR2 ANQGSEA.

This chain joins TRBV27 and TRBJ1-2, with D unresolved. Trimming stripped 0 bases from V and 4 bases from J, with 12 bases between. The CDR3 is 15 amino acids. Germline assignment: CDR1 MNHEY and CDR2 SMNVEV (reference sequence). The CDR3 is CASSLSKESVYGYTF. The CDR3 nucleotides are TGTGCCAGCAGTTTATCGAAGGAGTCAGTCTATGGCTACACCTTC.

Ten or more counts support this clonotype. The chain couples TRBV5-1 to TRBJ2-3; 13 nucleotides line up with TRBD2. The CDR3 runs to 16 residues. J was trimmed by 3 bases and V by 4 bases; bases with no gene match: 5. Germline V gene data show CDR1 as SGHRS and CDR2 as YFSETQ. The CDR3 region is CASSGRLAGGTDTQYF. The CDR3 DNA sequence: TGCGCCAGCAGCGGAAGACTAGCGGGAGGAACAGATACGCAGTATTTT.

The chain combines TRBV7-8 with TRBJ1-4; TRBD1 matches 7 bases. The CDR3 contains 16 residues. J lost 3 bases, V lost 1 base, and 5 bases had no gene match. CDR1 and CDR2 from the germline V gene are SGHVS and FQNEAQ. For the CDR3, the DNA is TGTGCCAGCAGCTTAGTTTTGGGACAGTCTAATGAAAAACTGTTTTTT. Translation: CASSLVLGQSNEKLFF.

This chain links TRBV9 with TRBJ1-4; TRBD1 is a possible D gene (5 bases). V was clipped by 3 bases and J by 0 bases, with 9 bases between them. Germline V CDR1 and CDR2: SGDLS, YYNGEE. CDR3 length: 15 residues. The chain's CDR3 is CASSATGTTNEKLFF. CDR3 bases: TGTGCCAGCAGCGCAACAGGCACAACTAATGAAAAACTGTTTTTT.

The chain combines TRBV11-2 with TRBJ2-4, with 7 bases identical to TRBD2. With the DNA end fitting TRBJ2-7 better, the J assignment may be wrong. The CDR3 contains 14 residues. Looked up from germline, CDR1 is SGHAT and CDR2 is FQNNGV. DNA of the CDR3: TGTGCCAGCAGGCTAGCCGGGACTACCTACGAGCAGTACTTC. As protein: CASRLAGTTYEQYF.

Many counts were recorded for this clonotype. This may be a read error: a much more frequent sequence differs by one nucleotide. The rearrangement joins TRBV7-9 to TRBJ2-3, with D unclear. The V end lost 5 bases, the J end lost 0 bases, and 15 bases lay between the germline ends. Germline-derived CDR1 and CDR2 are SEHNR and FQNEAQ (reference sequence). The CDR3 length is 16 residues. This CDR3 reads CASSRSVGGSTDTQYF. The CDR3 DNA reads TGTGCCAGCAGCCGGAGTGTAGGCGGTAGCACAGATACGCAGTATTTT.

About this clonotype: The CDR3 carries no conserved terminal phenylalanine or tryptophan, so it likely arises from a read error. The gene calls are TRBV29-1 and TRBJ2-5; a weak D match, TRBD2 (6 bases). Germline assignment: CDR1 SQVTM and CDR2 ANQGSEA. Trimming stripped 6 bases from V and 1 base from J, with 12 bases between. The CDR3 runs 13 residues. CDR3 in amino acids: CSVVRGTQETQYL. CDR3 DNA: TGCAGCGTCGTCCGGGGGACCCAAGAGACCCAGTACTTG.

This clonotype was recorded a few times. The chain has TRBV6-5 and TRBJ2-5, with 8 bases fitting TRBD1. CDR3 length: 14 residues. With 4 bases clipped from V and 6 bases from J, the junction kept 7 bases outside the gene matches. Germline CDR1 and CDR2: MNHEY and SVGAGI. CDR3: CASSSPGTGQTQYF. The CDR3 DNA follows: TGTGCCAGCAGTTCTCCCGGGACAGGCCAGACCCAGTACTTC.

Comment on this clonotype: This could be a read error, since a much larger clone is one nucleotide away. Written as DNA, the CDR3 is TGCAGTGCTACCCCGGACTCTGGGGCCAACGTCCTGACTTTC. This translates into CSATPDSGANVLTF. The chain couples TRBV20-1 to TRBJ2-6; D unclear. Germline CDR1 and CDR2: DFQATT and SNEGSKA (reference sequence). CDR3 length: 14 amino acids. The V end was cut by 4 bases, the J end by 0 bases, with 7 bases between.

V and J are TRBV29-1 and TRBJ2-5; D may be TRBD1 or TRBD2 (5 bases each). The CDR3 length is 14 residues. The germline gives CDR1 SQVTM, CDR2 ANQGSEA. Deletions cut 3 bases from V and 7 bases from J, with 18 bases between. The CDR3 sequence is CSVEVGGSLRTQYF. The DNA of the CDR3 is TGCAGCGTTGAGGTTGGGGGATCCCTTAGGACCCAGTACTTC.

This clonotype has only a few counts. The rearrangement uses TRBV28 and TRBJ1-1, with D tentatively TRBD1 (6 bases). Germline values: CDR1 MDHEN, CDR2 SYDVKM. The length of the CDR3 is 14 residues. Between the trimmed V and J ends, which lost 4 bases and 1 base, there was a span of 10 bases. The CDR3 DNA reads as TGTGCCAGCAGTTCACCGACAGGGAACACTGAAGCTTTCTTT. Protein product: CASSSPTGNTEAFF.

This chain links TRBV5-1 with TRBJ1-1, with 7 bases that match TRBD1. CDR1 SGHRS and CDR2 YFSETQ come from the germline V gene. The junction had 8 bases not matched to a gene; V was cut back by 3 bases and J by 0 bases. CDR3 length equals 16 residues. CDR3 bases: TGCGCCAGCAGCTGGAGGGACAGCTACATGAACACTGAAGCTTTCTTT. This sequence encodes CASSWRDSYMNTEAFF.

The chain has TRBV3-1 and TRBJ2-7; 10 bases agree with TRBD2. Germline lookup yields CDR1 LGHDT and CDR2 YNNKEL (reference sequence). Losses at the gene ends were 3 bases for V and 3 bases for J; bases not matched to a gene: 5. This CDR3 has 15 amino acids. CDR3 in DNA: TGTGCCAGCAGCCACAGCGGGAGGGGAAGCTACGAGCAGTACTTC. Residues: CASSHSGRGSYEQYF.

The V and J genes are TRBV7-9 and TRBJ2-1; TRBD1 agrees at 9 bases. The J call may be mistaken, given a closer DNA end match to TRBJ2-7. This CDR3 has 15 residues. Germline V gives CDR1 SEHNR, CDR2 FQNEAQ (reference sequence). CDR3 DNA: TGTGCCAGCAGCTTGGACAGGGGATCCTACAATGAGCAGTACTTC. It specifies CASSLDRGSYNEQYF.

This clonotype turned up a few times. This chain links TRBV5-1 with TRBJ1-4; possible D gene TRBD1, 6 bases. Looked up from germline, CDR1 is SGHRS and CDR2 is YFSETQ. The CDR3 consists of 14 residues. V gave up 0 bases and J gave up 7 bases, with 10 bases separating them. The CDR3 sequence is CASSLGGGPEKLFF. The CDR3 region has the DNA TGCGCCAGCAGCTTGGGTGGGGGCCCTGAAAAACTGTTTTTT.

V is TRBV4-1 and J is TRBJ1-1, with 7 bases fitting TRBD1. The CDR3 runs 14 residues. V was clipped by 5 bases and J by 3 bases; unmatched bases: 6. Germline assignment: CDR1 MGHRA and CDR2 YSYEKL. The CDR3 nucleotides read TGCGCCAGCAGCAAAAGACAGGGTGACACTGAAGCTTTCTTT. The encoded protein is CASSKRQGDTEAFF.

This rearrangement joins TRBV6-5 to TRBJ2-7, with D tentatively TRBD2 (6 bases). The germline V gene encodes CDR1 MNHEY and CDR2 SVGAGI. The V end lost 2 bases, the J end lost 3 bases, and 17 bases lay between the germline ends. The CDR3 sequence is 16 residues long. The CDR3 region has the DNA TGTGCCAGCAGTTACAAGGTGACTAGTAGGAACTACGAGCAGTACTTC. It yields the protein CASSYKVTSRNYEQYF.